This TCR beta chain was captured in a study of kidney transplant recipient with SARS-CoV-2 infection. TCRdb reprocessed the reads with MiXCR, giving one entry per CDR3 protein. The data contain fewer than 250,000 distinct CDR3 sequences, 29% of them seen just once; the ten biggest clones take up less than 8.5%. The origin of this receptor is a male patient aged 25-45 years who had COVID-19 and was a kidney transplant recipient. The graft donor may have given rise to some T cells. Sequenced here: a blood sample, sampled at baseline and between days 110 and 120 from a kidney transplant recipient.

DNA of the CDR3: TGTGCCAGCAGTTTAAAACGCACAGATACGCAGTATTTT. This translates into CASSLKRTDTQYF. The chain uses TRBV27 and TRBJ2-3; no firm D call. Trimming removed 2 bases at V and 1 base at J, with 4 bases between. Germline V gene lookup returns CDR1 MNHEY and CDR2 SMNVEV (reference sequence). CDR3 length: 13 amino acids.